The entry that follows covers one TCR beta chain sequence. Antigen unknown. The data derive from a study of CD8+CD57+ T cells in acquired aplastic anemia. About the study: About 3 ug was the average amount of DNA from sorted CD4+ and CD8+ cells.

General study points: Any difference that existed in CD8+ Simpson's diversity between patients and controls was not significant. Common to patients and controls were 25 to 30 CD8+ CDR3 sequences.

Trimming cost V 10 bases and J 5 bases, with 26 bases left between them. The CDR3 is made up of 16 amino acids. Germline V gene data show CDR1 as ENHRY and CDR2 as SYGVKD. TCR beta VDJ and CDR3 were profiled, and genomic DNA was the template. TCRdb re-derived calls from the reads in MiXCR, one entry per CDR3 protein. The sample yields around 250,000 distinct CDR3 sequences, 50% to 70% seen once. The sequence derives from a human donor with severe aplastic anemia or a healthy control (not recorded which). The chain employs TRBV10-3 and TRBJ1-1, with D unclear. The material sequenced was sorted CD4+, CD8+, or CD8+CD57+ T cells (not recorded which) from PBMCs. CDR3 DNA sequence: TGTGCCAGCAGCCCAGATCGGGTAGAGGGTGGGACTGAAGCTTTCTTT. Its protein is CASSPDRVEGGTEAFF.